Presented here are 15 T cell receptor beta chains from one specimen sequenced in a study of tumor and adjacent non-tumor tissue in lung cancer. Three rounds of nested PCR, following a modified ARM-PCR protocol, produced the TCRbeta library. TCRdb re-called the multiplex PCR reads through MiXCR, storing one row per CDR3 protein. This table holds about 100,000 distinct CDR3 sequences, 65% found once. No cell sorting was done before RNA was extracted from the tissue. Distant lung tissue was collected more than 3 cm away from the tumor edge. The specimen was distant non-tumor lung tissue. The receptors were sampled from a man aged 25 to 40 with non-small cell lung cancer.

To note about this clonotype: This could be a read error, since a much larger clone is one nucleotide away. Lacking the conserved final phenylalanine or tryptophan, this CDR3 likely reflects a read error. The chain employs TRBV28 and TRBJ2-7; 7 bases align to TRBD1. Looked up from germline, CDR1 is MDHEN and CDR2 is SYDVKM. This CDR3 spans 14 amino acids. Trimming cost V 5 bases and J 4 bases; bases outside gene matches: 8. CDR3 amino acids: CASSLGQDWYEQYL. In DNA form, the CDR3 reads TGTGCCAGCAGTCTCGGACAGGACTGGTACGAGCAGTACTTA.

Worth noting for this clonotype: The junction departs from germline at one end; a sequencing error may be responsible. The chain is built from TRBV11-2 and TRBJ2-1; D perhaps matches TRBD1 (6 bases). Germline CDR1 and CDR2: SGHAT and FQNNGV. The length of the CDR3 is 17 residues. The CDR3 spells CASNLEGVGDTYNEQFF. The CDR3 nucleotides are TGTGCCAGCAACTTAGAGGGCGTGGGGGACACATACAATGAGCAGTTCTTC. Full variable domain (outside the CDR3, taken from reference TRBV11-2 and TRBJ2-1): EAGVAQSPRYKIIEKRQSVAFWCNPISGHATLYWYQQILGQGPKLLIQFQNNGVVDDSQLPKDRFSAERLKGVDSTLKIQPAKLEDSAVYLCASNLEGVGDTYNEQFFGPGTRLTVL.

This clonotype was observed a few times. This likely comes from a read error, as the CDR3 has no conserved phenylalanine or tryptophan at its end. The DNA is left out, because the CDR3 cannot be placed on it with certainty; the CDR3 is given as TCRdb lists it. The V and J genes are TRBV6-2 or TRBV6-3 and TRBJ2-6; the table calls TRBD1, which could not be checked here. The germline gives CDR1 MNHEY, CDR2 SVGEGT. 15 amino acids form the CDR3, both terminal residues included. CDR3 in amino acids: CASSSRGPGADVLTI.

This clonotype was observed a single time. The junction and the germline gene differ at one end; a read error may be behind it. This rearrangement joins TRBV11-2 to TRBJ2-7; D not resolved. The CDR3 contains 15 residues. Germline CDR1 is SGHAT and CDR2 is FQNNGV. For the CDR3, the DNA is TGTGCCAGCAGATTAGGCCCCACAACAACCTACGAGCAGTACTTC. This encodes CASRLGPTTTYEQYF.

This clonotype has just one count. Its ends do not fully match the called genes, so a read error is possible. This chain links TRBV6-5 with TRBJ1-1; TRBD1 might be the D (6 bases). Germline CDR1 and CDR2: MNHEY and SVGAGI. There are 16 residues in the CDR3. The CDR3 DNA follows: TGTGCCTGCAGTTACTCGGGGGGCCCGATGAACACTGAAGCTTTCTTT. Protein product: CACSYSGGPMNTEAFF.

With regard to this clonotype: Given a much more abundant clone one base away, this may be a read error. V usage is TRBV11-2 and J usage is TRBJ2-2; D gene uncertain. V lost 7 bases and J lost 7, with 13 bases in between. Germline V gene lookup returns CDR1 SGHAT and CDR2 FQNNGV. CDR3 size: 13 residues. CDR3 nucleotides: TGTGCCAGCACCGCTAGGATGGTCGGGGAGCTGTTTTTT. Protein product: CASTARMVGELFF.

As concerns this clonotype: The junction shows a germline mismatch at one end, possibly a read error. J is TRBJ1-2 and V is TRBV29-1; D is perhaps TRBD1 (5 bases). Germline CDR1 SQVTM, CDR2 ANQGSEA. The CDR3 totals 15 residues. In nucleotides, the CDR3 is TGCAGTGTTGATGTGGTAGGGGTGATCCTGGGAGGCTACACCTTC. Translating it yields CSVDVVGVILGGYTF.

The chain links TRBV6-2 or TRBV6-3 to TRBJ1-6; D is unclear. The CDR3 is made up of 12 amino acids. V lost 9 bases and J 11 bases, leaving 14 bases between the germline ends. Germline-derived CDR1 and CDR2 are MNHEY and SVGEGT. The CDR3 DNA follows: TGTGCCAGTAGCCTTATATATCCACCCCTCCACTTT. Translation gives CASSLIYPPLHF.

This clonotype occurred a few times. The genes are TRBV11-2 and TRBJ2-1; tentative D call: TRBD2 (6 bases). CDR1 is SGHAT, CDR2 FQNNGV, per germline. This CDR3 comprises 14 residues. The V end lost 10 bases, the J end lost 7 bases, and 20 bases lay between the germline ends. The CDR3 here is CAILRDSLRNEQFF. The CDR3 nucleotides are TGTGCCATCCTCCGGGACTCCCTTCGGAATGAGCAGTTCTTC.

Points on this clonotype: One base away lies a much larger clone, so this may be a sequencing read error. The chain links TRBV4-1 to TRBJ2-7, with 7 bases lining up with TRBD1. V trimming: 1 base; J trimming: 7 bases; junction bases outside the gene matches: 7. The CDR3 is 14 residues long. CDR1 is MGHRA and CDR2 is YSYEKL in the germline V gene. CDR3 sequence reads: CASSQGQGVGEQYF. In DNA, the CDR3 is TGCGCCAGCAGCCAAGGTCAGGGGGTTGGGGAGCAGTACTTC.

To note about this clonotype: A much more abundant neighbour one base away suggests this may be a read error. This chain connects TRBV5-4 to TRBJ2-7; TRBD2 matches 10 bases. The V segment lost 4 bases and the J segment 5 bases; nucleotides outside the gene matches: 6. The CDR3 contains 14 residues. Germline values: CDR1 SGHNT, CDR2 YYREEE (reference sequence). This CDR3 reads CASSPSGGRNEQYF. CDR3 nucleotides: TGTGCCAGCAGCCCTAGCGGGGGTAGGAACGAGCAGTACTTC.

On this clonotype: Given a much more abundant clone one base away, this may be a read error. The chain employs TRBV6-6 and TRBJ1-4; 7 nucleotides agree with TRBD1. The germline V gene encodes CDR1 MNHNY and CDR2 SVGAGI (reference sequence). The CDR3 has 14 amino acids. J lost 1 base, V lost 6 bases, and 2 bases had no gene match. CDR3 loop: CASRYRGTNEKLFF. CDR3 in DNA: TGTGCCAGCAGATACAGGGGAACTAATGAAAAACTGTTTTTT.

Worth noting for this clonotype: One end of the junction varies from germline; a read error may be responsible. The CDR3 spells CATSDSSRANTGKLFF. The CDR3 nucleotides are TGTGCCACCAGTGATTCCAGCAGGGCGAACACCGGGAAGCTGTTTTTT. The chain employs TRBV24-1 and TRBJ2-2; perhaps D is TRBD1 or TRBD2 (5 bases each). The germline CDR1 and CDR2 sequences are KGHDR and SFDVKD. This CDR3 has 16 amino acids.

A remark on this clonotype: The junction departs from the called germline gene at one end, perhaps through a read error. The chain recombines TRBV12-5 with TRBJ1-1; the match to TRBD1 covers 7 bases. The V gene's germline CDR1 is LGHNT and CDR2 FRNRAP. This CDR3 contains 15 residues. The CDR3 nucleotides read TGTACTAGTGGTTTGGGGACAGTGGTGAACACTGAAGCTTTCTTT. It is translated as CTSGLGTVVNTEAFF.

Comments on this clonotype: Mismatch with germline at one junction end may stem from a read error. The V gene is TRBV11-2, the J gene TRBJ2-1; 10 bases map to TRBD2. The CDR3 extends over 20 amino acids. Germline assignment: CDR1 SGHAT and CDR2 FQNNGV. The CDR3 nucleotides are TGTGCCAGCAACTTAGGACGGTTCAGAGGCACTAGCGGGATGGCCAATGAGCATTTCTTC. Translated, it gives CASNLGRFRGTSGMANEHFF. Combining the CDR3 with reference TRBV11-2 and TRBJ2-1 gives the whole variable domain EAGVAQSPRYKIIEKRQSVAFWCNPISGHATLYWYQQILGQGPKLLIQFQNNGVVDDSQLPKDRFSAERLKGVDSTLKIQPAKLEDSAVYLCASNLGRFRGTSGMANEHFFGPGTRLTVL.